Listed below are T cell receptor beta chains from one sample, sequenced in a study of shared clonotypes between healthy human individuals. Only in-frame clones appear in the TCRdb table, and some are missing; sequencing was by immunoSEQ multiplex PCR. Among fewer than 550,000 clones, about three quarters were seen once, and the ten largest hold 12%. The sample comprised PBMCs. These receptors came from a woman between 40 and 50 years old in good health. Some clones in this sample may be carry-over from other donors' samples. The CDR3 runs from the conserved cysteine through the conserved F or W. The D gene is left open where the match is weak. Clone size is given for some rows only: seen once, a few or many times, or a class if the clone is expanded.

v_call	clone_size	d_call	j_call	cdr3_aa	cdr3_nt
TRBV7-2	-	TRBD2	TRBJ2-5	CASSSRLAGQGETQYF	TGTGCCAGCAGCTCGAGACTAGCGGGACAGGGAGAGACCCAGTACTTC
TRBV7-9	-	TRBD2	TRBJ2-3	CASSLVTSGADTQYF	TGTGCCAGCAGCTTAGTGACTAGCGGGGCGGATACGCAGTATTTT
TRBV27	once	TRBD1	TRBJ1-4	CASSSGQGAGKLFF	TGTGCCAGCAGTTCAGGACAGGGGGCAGGGAAACTGTTTTTT
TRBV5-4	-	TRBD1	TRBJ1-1	CASSTGQGLDTEAFF	TGTGCCAGCAGCACCGGACAGGGCTTGGACACTGAAGCTTTCTTT
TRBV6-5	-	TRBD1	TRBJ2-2	CASSRDRNTGELFF	TGTGCCAGCAGCCGGGACAGAAACACCGGGGAGCTGTTTTTT
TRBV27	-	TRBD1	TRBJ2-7	CASSLRGTGIYEQYF	TGTGCCAGCAGTTTAAGGGGGACAGGGATCTACGAGCAGTACTTC
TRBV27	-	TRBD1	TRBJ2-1	CASSLSVRGPLYNEQFF	TGTGCCAGCAGTTTATCGGTCAGGGGGCCCCTCTACAATGAGCAGTTCTTC
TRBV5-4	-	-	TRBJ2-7	CASSLLEGGPTYEQYF	TGTGCCAGCAGCTTGCTAGAGGGGGGCCCTACTTACGAGCAGTACTTC
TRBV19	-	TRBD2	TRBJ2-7	CASSMMASGTGYEQYF	TGTGCCAGTAGTATGATGGCTAGCGGGACGGGTTACGAGCAGTACTTC
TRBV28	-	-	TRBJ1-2	CASSSPRNGYTF	TGTGCCAGCAGTTCCCCCAGGAATGGCTACACCTTC
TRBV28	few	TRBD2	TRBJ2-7	CASSFELAGSYEQYF	TGTGCCAGCAGTTTTGAGCTAGCGGGATCCTACGAGCAGTACTTC
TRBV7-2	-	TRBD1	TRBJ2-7	CASSLVAGGTYEQYF	TGTGCCAGCAGCTTAGTGGCAGGGGGAACCTACGAGCAGTACTTC
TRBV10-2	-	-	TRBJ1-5	CASSVDSPQNQPQHF	TGCGCCAGCAGTGTAGACAGCCCCCAAAATCAGCCCCAGCATTTT
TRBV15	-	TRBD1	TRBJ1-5	CATSREGQGGQPQHF	TGTGCCACCAGCAGAGAGGGACAGGGCGGTCAGCCCCAGCATTTT
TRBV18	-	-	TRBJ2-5	CASSSDQETQYF	TGTGCCAGCTCATCCGATCAAGAGACCCAGTACTTC
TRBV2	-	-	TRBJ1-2	CASSPSRAVNYGYTF	TGTGCCAGCAGTCCATCCAGGGCAGTGAACTATGGCTACACCTTC
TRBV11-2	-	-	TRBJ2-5	CASSRDRLSTQYF	TGTGCCAGCAGCCGGGACCGCCTCTCGACGCAGTACTTC
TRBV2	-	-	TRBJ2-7	CASSGAAQTSYEQYF	TGTGCCAGCAGTGGAGCTGCGCAGACCTCCTACGAGCAGTACTTC
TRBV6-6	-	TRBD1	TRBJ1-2	CASSPLGTGDYGYTF	TGTGCCAGCAGTCCCCTAGGGACAGGGGACTATGGCTACACCTTC
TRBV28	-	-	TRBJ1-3	CASSLPGTSSGNTIYF	TGTGCCAGCAGTTTACCAGGGACGAGCTCTGGAAACACCATATATTTT
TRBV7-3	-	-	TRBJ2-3	CASSLGSATDTQYF	TGTGCCAGCAGCTTAGGTAGTGCGACAGATACGCAGTATTTT
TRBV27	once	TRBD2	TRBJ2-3	CASKLAGGLAYADTQYF	TGTGCCAGCAAGTTGGCGGGAGGCCTAGCTTATGCAGATACGCAGTATTTT
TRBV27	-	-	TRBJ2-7	CASSLSKRNEQYF	TGTGCCAGCAGTTTATCGAAGAGGAACGAGCAGTACTTC
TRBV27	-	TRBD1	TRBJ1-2	CASSFGQGSGYTF	TGTGCCAGCAGTTTCGGACAGGGGAGTGGCTACACCTTC
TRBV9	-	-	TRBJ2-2	CASSVAGTGHNTGELFF	TGTGCCAGCAGCGTAGCCGGGACTGGGCATAACACCGGGGAGCTGTTTTTT
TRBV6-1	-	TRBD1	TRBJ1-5	CASSDRGQGNQPQHF	TGTGCCAGCAGTGACCGGGGACAGGGGAATCAGCCCCAGCATTTT
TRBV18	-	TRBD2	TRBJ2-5	CASSSGLAGEETQYF	TGTGCCAGCTCATCGGGACTAGCGGGAGAGGAGACCCAGTACTTC
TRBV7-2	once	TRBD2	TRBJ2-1	CASSLLTSGGYNEQFF	TGTGCCAGCAGCTTACTGACTAGCGGAGGCTACAATGAGCAGTTCTTC
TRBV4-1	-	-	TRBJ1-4	CASSHWSPGEKLFF	TGCGCCAGCAGCCACTGGAGCCCGGGGGAAAAACTGTTTTTT
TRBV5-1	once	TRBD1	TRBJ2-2	CASSRTGENTGELFF	TGCGCCAGCTCCCGGACAGGGGAGAACACCGGGGAGCTGTTTTTT
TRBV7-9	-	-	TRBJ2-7	CASSFSGYEQYF	TGTGCCAGCAGCTTTTCCGGCTACGAGCAGTACTTC
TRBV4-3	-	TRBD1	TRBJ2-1	CASSHQTGDGEQFF	TGCGCCAGCAGCCACCAGACAGGGGATGGTGAGCAGTTCTTC
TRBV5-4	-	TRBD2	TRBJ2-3	CASSLGSGSPRSTDTQYF	TGTGCCAGCAGCTTGGGTAGCGGGAGTCCTCGGAGCACAGATACGCAGTATTTT
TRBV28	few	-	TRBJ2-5	CASSLVAPRTQYF	TGTGCCAGCAGTTTAGTAGCCCCCAGGACCCAGTACTTC
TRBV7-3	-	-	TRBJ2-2	CASSLAGSGGELFF	TGTGCCAGCAGCTTAGCAGGGAGCGGCGGGGAGCTGTTTTTT
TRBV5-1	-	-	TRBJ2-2	CASSLVDVVSGELFF	TGCGCCAGCAGCTTGGTAGATGTCGTCTCCGGGGAGCTGTTTTTT
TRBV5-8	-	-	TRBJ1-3	CASSLRGNAGNTIYF	TGTGCCAGCAGCTTGCGAGGGAACGCTGGAAACACCATATATTTT
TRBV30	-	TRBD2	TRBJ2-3	CAWRRLAGGTDTQYF	TGTGCCTGGAGGCGGCTAGCGGGAGGCACAGATACGCAGTATTTT
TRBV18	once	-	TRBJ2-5	CASSLGLRETQYF	TGTGCCAGCTCACTTGGTCTGAGGGAGACCCAGTACTTC
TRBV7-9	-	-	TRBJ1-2	CASSLNLGGSPGYTF	TGTGCCAGCAGCTTGAATTTGGGGGGGTCACCGGGCTACACCTTC
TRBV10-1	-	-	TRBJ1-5	CANVDSYSNQPQHF	TGCGCCAACGTAGACAGCTATAGCAATCAGCCCCAGCATTTT
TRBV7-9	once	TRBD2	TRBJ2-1	CASSQAGVIYNEQFF	TGTGCCAGCAGCCAAGCGGGGGTGATCTACAATGAGCAGTTCTTC
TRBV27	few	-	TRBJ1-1	CASSLLGGGRVEAFF	TGTGCCAGCAGTCTCTTGGGCGGGGGCAGGGTTGAAGCTTTCTTT
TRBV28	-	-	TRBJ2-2	CASSPPGSTGELFF	TGTGCCAGCAGCCCCCCAGGGTCGACCGGGGAGCTGTTTTTT
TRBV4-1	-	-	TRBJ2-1	CASSQATRNEQFF	TGCGCCAGCAGCCAAGCTACCCGCAATGAGCAGTTCTTC
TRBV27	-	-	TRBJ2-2	CASSYSPDTGELFF	TGTGCCAGCAGTTATAGCCCTGACACCGGGGAGCTGTTTTTT
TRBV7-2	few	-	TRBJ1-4	CASSLGRGPTNEKLFF	TGTGCCAGCAGCCTCGGGAGGGGTCCCACTAATGAAAAACTGTTTTTT
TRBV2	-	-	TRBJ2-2	CASSVTRGTGELFF	TGTGCCAGCAGTGTGACTAGGGGCACCGGGGAGCTGTTTTTT
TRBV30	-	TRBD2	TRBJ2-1	CAWSFPLAGGPSEQFF	TGTGCCTGGAGTTTCCCACTAGCGGGAGGGCCGAGTGAGCAGTTCTTC